A single sample gave rise to the 27 T cell receptor beta chains below, sequenced in a study of T cell repertoires in cytomegalovirus infection. TCRdb fed the reads into MiXCR, producing one record per CDR3 protein. The sample lists around 280,000 distinct CDR3 sequences, 9.6% occurring once. The specimen was PBMCs. Receptors were obtained from a human donor in good health (CMV status not recorded). Some clones in this sample may be carry-over from other donors' samples.

This clonotype was seen a few times. This sequence joins TRBV28 and TRBJ2-3; 9 positions match TRBD1. V was clipped by 6 bases and J by 0 bases; unmatched bases: 10. Per germline, CDR1 MDHEN and CDR2 SYDVKM. The CDR3 has 17 amino acids. Here the CDR3 DNA reads TGTGCCAGCAGAGTCAAGGACAGGGGACCTAGCACAGATACGCAGTATTTT. Its protein is CASRVKDRGPSTDTQYF.

This clonotype was counted only a few times. J is TRBJ1-5 and V is TRBV19; 7 bases are shared with TRBD1. The germline CDR1 and CDR2 sequences are LNHDA and SQIVND (reference sequence). CDR3 length equals 14 residues. Unmatched junction bases numbered 6, after V lost 6 bases and J lost 4 bases. CDR3 DNA: TGTGCCAGTAGAACCGGGACAGTTAATCAGCCCCAGCATTTT. Translated: CASRTGTVNQPQHF.

At least ten counts were recorded for this clonotype. The genes are TRBV7-8 and TRBJ2-4; 7 positions agree with TRBD1. In germline, CDR1 is SGHVS, CDR2 FQNEAQ. V lost 5 bases to trimming and J lost 6 bases; unmatched junction nucleotides: 7. CDR3 size: 14 residues. CDR3 region: CASSRGQDPNIQYF. DNA of the CDR3: TGTGCCAGCAGCCGCGGACAGGATCCAAACATTCAGTACTTC.

Ten or more counts support this clonotype. The chain employs TRBV6-5 and TRBJ1-5; 11 bases map to TRBD1. Germline V lookup: CDR1 MNHEY, CDR2 SVGAGI. V lost 0 bases, J lost 4 bases, and 8 bases stayed unmatched. The CDR3 extends over 18 amino acids. CDR3 in amino acids: CASSYSPAGTGGNQPQHF. The CDR3 DNA follows: TGTGCCAGCAGTTACTCCCCAGCCGGGACAGGGGGTAATCAGCCCCAGCATTTT.

This clonotype was found many times. CDR3 region: CASSPPGQGNEKLFF. As DNA, the CDR3 is TGTGCCAGCAGTCCTCCGGGACAGGGGAATGAAAAACTGTTTTTT. The chain is built from TRBV12-3 or TRBV12-4 and TRBJ1-4; 10 bases are a match to TRBD1. This CDR3 is 15 amino acids long. V was clipped by 5 bases and J by 5 bases; unmatched bases: 5.

This clonotype has a handful of counts. This chain links TRBV23-1 with TRBJ2-3, with unresolved D. TRBV23-1 is an ORF, with its function uncertain. The CDR3 length is 14 residues. Trimming removed 3 bases from V and 0 bases from J, with 7 bases in between. The CDR3 loop is CASSHSTSTDTQYF. CDR3 sequence (DNA): TGCGCCAGCAGTCATTCCACTAGCACAGATACGCAGTATTTT.

In this sample, this clonotype turned up many times. The chain employs TRBV7-6 and TRBJ2-2, with TRBD1 as a possible D gene (6 bases). Germline V lookup: CDR1 SGHVS, CDR2 FNYEAQ. CDR3 size: 18 residues. The ends were cut back, 2 bases at V and 4 bases at J, with 20 bases in the middle. CDR3 residues: CASSLYPGRARGTGELFF. The CDR3 DNA reads as TGTGCCAGCAGCTTATATCCCGGTCGGGCCAGGGGCACCGGGGAGCTGTTTTTT.

A note on this clonotype: The junction shows a germline mismatch at one end, possibly a read error. The chain employs TRBV24-1 and TRBJ1-5; D possibly corresponds to TRBD1 (6 bases). Per the germline V gene, CDR1 is KGHDR and CDR2 is SFDVKD. This CDR3 contains 14 residues. CDR3 nucleotides: TGTGCCACCGGTGATCCCGGACAGAATCAGCCCCAGCATTTT. Translated, it gives CATGDPGQNQPQHF.

This clonotype has a count of ten or more. The chain couples TRBV12-5 to TRBJ1-5, with 8 bases aligning to TRBD1. Per the germline V gene, CDR1 is LGHNT and CDR2 is FRNRAP. The CDR3 runs 16 residues. With V trimmed by 1 base and J by 6 bases, 8 bases remained unmatched. CDR3 in amino acids: CASGLAPGTGFQPQHF. The CDR3 DNA follows: TGTGCTAGTGGTTTGGCCCCCGGGACAGGTTTTCAGCCCCAGCATTTT.

Ten or more counts support this clonotype. This rearrangement joins TRBV18 to TRBJ2-2; no firm D call. Germline loops: CDR1 KGHSH, CDR2 LQKENI. V lost 3 bases and J lost 6, with 8 bases in between. The CDR3 loop spans 13 amino acids. The CDR3 nucleotides read TGTGCCAGCTCACCGCCCGAGGCCGGGGAGCTGTTTTTT. Protein sequence: CASSPPEAGELFF.

This clonotype was seen a few times. The gene calls are TRBV4-3 and TRBJ2-6; 11 nucleotides align to TRBD2. The CDR3 is 19 amino acids. Germline V gene lookup returns CDR1 LGHNA and CDR2 YSLEER. Trimming removed 0 bases from V and 4 bases from J; junction bases left unmatched: 8. In DNA form, the CDR3 reads TGCGCCAGCAGCCAAGAGATTGTTAGCGGGGGGGTAGGGGCCAACGTCCTGACTTTC. This sequence encodes CASSQEIVSGGVGANVLTF.

This clonotype was counted only a few times. CDR3 loop: CSARLHRGKYEQFF. The DNA of the CDR3 is TGCAGTGCTAGACTTCACCGAGGGAAGTATGAGCAGTTCTTC. The chain joins TRBV20-1 to TRBJ2-1, with a tentative D call TRBD2 (5 bases). The length of the CDR3 is 14 residues. Deletions cut 2 bases from V and 8 bases from J, with 16 bases between. The germline V gene encodes CDR1 DFQATT and CDR2 SNEGSKA (reference sequence).

This clonotype was counted many times. The chain employs TRBV7-8 and TRBJ2-5; D gene unclear. Trimming stripped 2 bases from V and 1 base from J, with 11 bases between. Germline V CDR1 and CDR2: SGHVS, FQNEAQ. This CDR3 is built from 15 residues. The CDR3 region is CASSLLISAQETQYF. In nucleotides, the CDR3 is TGTGCCAGCAGCTTATTAATAAGCGCCCAAGAGACCCAGTACTTC.

This clonotype was recorded many times. Here the CDR3 reads CASSEIEATAQYF. The DNA of the CDR3 is TGTGCCAGCAGTGAAATTGAGGCCACGGCCCAGTACTTC. This rearrangement joins TRBV6-1 to TRBJ2-5; D is ambiguous. The germline V gene has CDR1 MNHNS and CDR2 SASEGT. The V and J ends lost 2 bases and 9 bases respectively, with 13 bases between them. The CDR3 length is 13 residues.

This clonotype was seen more than once but under ten times. The rearrangement links TRBV19 to TRBJ1-1, with TRBD1 identical over 7 bases. Germline V gene data show CDR1 as LNHDA and CDR2 as SQIVND (reference sequence). This CDR3 spans 14 amino acids. Losses at the gene ends were 6 bases for V and 4 bases for J; bases not matched to a gene: 8. In DNA, the CDR3 is TGTGCCAGTAGCGCGTACAGACAGGGCACTGAAGCTTTCTTT. This translates into CASSAYRQGTEAFF.

This clonotype was found many times. The chain recombines TRBV7-9 with TRBJ2-2; 8 bases align to TRBD1. The CDR3 extends over 16 amino acids. V lost 4 bases, J lost 4 bases, and 8 bases stayed unmatched. Germline V gene lookup returns CDR1 SEHNR and CDR2 FQNEAQ (reference sequence). The DNA of the CDR3 is TGTGCCAGCAGCTCGTGGACAGGGATGGGCACCGGGGAGCTGTTTTTT. Translation gives CASSSWTGMGTGELFF.

This clonotype was seen many times. The CDR3 loop is CASSRRDRGLTPYNEQFF. DNA of the CDR3: TGTGCCAGCAGTCGCCGGGACAGGGGGCTTACTCCCTACAATGAGCAGTTCTTC. The chain couples TRBV12-3 or TRBV12-4 to TRBJ2-1, with 12 nucleotides matching TRBD1. This CDR3 comprises 18 residues. Trimming took 5 bases from V and 2 from J; bases not matched to a gene: 10.

This clonotype was recorded many times. The chain recombines TRBV7-9 with TRBJ1-1; D might be TRBD1 (5 bases). In germline, CDR1 is SEHNR, CDR2 FQNEAQ (reference sequence). V was shortened by 5 bases and J by 2 bases, with 15 bases between the two germline ends. This CDR3 is built from 15 residues. The chain's CDR3 is CASSPGRVSNTEAFF. CDR3 in DNA: TGTGCCAGCAGCCCGGGCAGGGTCTCAAACACTGAAGCTTTCTTT.

This clonotype came up many times. CDR3 nucleotide sequence: TGTGCCAGCAGCCAGGACGGGGGGCCCGAAAAACTGTTTTTT. The encoded protein is CASSQDGGPEKLFF. The chain employs TRBV7-8 and TRBJ1-4, with a possible D match to TRBD1 (6 bases). The CDR3 covers 14 residues. CDR1 and CDR2 (germline): SGHVS, FQNEAQ. Between the trimmed V and J ends, which lost 5 bases and 8 bases, there was a span of 15 bases.

This clonotype was counted many times. The rearrangement links TRBV20-1 to TRBJ2-6; D unclear. The CDR3 has 15 residues. Trimming stripped 0 bases from V and 0 bases from J, with 6 bases between. Germline assignment: CDR1 DFQATT and CDR2 SNEGSKA (reference sequence). CDR3 bases: TGCAGTGCTAGAGATTGGGGCTCTGGGGCCAACGTCCTGACTTTC. This sequence encodes CSARDWGSGANVLTF.

This clonotype was counted at least ten times. The chain carries TRBV4-1 and TRBJ2-6; 9 bases map to TRBD1. This CDR3 region has 18 residues. The trim removed 2 bases at V and 1 base at J, leaving 6 bases unmatched. Germline V gene lookup returns CDR1 MGHRA and CDR2 YSYEKL. CDR3 region: CASSQLGQGWSGANVLTF. CDR3 DNA: TGCGCCAGCAGCCAATTGGGACAGGGTTGGTCTGGGGCCAACGTCCTGACTTTC.

This clonotype was counted ten times or more. J is TRBJ2-2 and V is TRBV7-6; 7 nucleotides align to TRBD2. Germline V gene sequence: CDR1 SGHVS, CDR2 FNYEAQ. CDR3 size: 12 residues. V lost 1 base, J lost 12 bases, and 2 bases stayed unmatched. The CDR3 loop is CASSLGGGKLFF. CDR3 nucleotides: TGTGCCAGCAGCTTAGGGGGGGGGAAGCTGTTTTTT.

The V call is TRBV4-1, the J call TRBJ2-1; 16 nucleotides align to TRBD2. Germline lookup yields CDR1 MGHRA and CDR2 YSYEKL. The trim removed 1 base at V and 14 bases at J, leaving 11 bases unmatched. The CDR3 runs to 17 residues. CDR3 protein: CASSQGLGTSGGAAEFF. CDR3 bases: TGCGCCAGCAGCCAAGGACTGGGGACTAGCGGGGGGGCGGCGGAGTTCTTC.

This clonotype was observed a few times. This rearrangement joins TRBV20-1 to TRBJ2-5; D may be TRBD1 or TRBD2 (5 bases each). Trimming took 6 bases from V and 5 from J, leaving 22 bases between them. This CDR3 comprises 15 residues. CDR1 is DFQATT, CDR2 SNEGSKA, per germline (reference sequence). The CDR3 loop reads CSASSGRSLGETQYF. DNA of the CDR3: TGCAGTGCCTCATCGGGACGGAGTCTAGGGGAGACCCAGTACTTC.

The chain couples TRBV5-6 to TRBJ1-1, with TRBD1 as a possible D gene (6 bases). Trimming took 1 base from V and 9 from J, leaving 10 bases between them. This CDR3 comprises 12 residues. Germline CDR1 is SGHDT and CDR2 is YYEEEE. CDR3 residues: CASSLRRDKAFF. CDR3 nucleotides: TGTGCCAGCAGCTTGAGGAGGGACAAAGCTTTCTTT.

The chain carries TRBV12-3 or TRBV12-4 and TRBJ1-6, with D possibly being TRBD1 (5 bases). With 4 bases removed from V and 2 bases from J, the gap between germline ends came to 12 bases. This CDR3 is 16 amino acids long. Here the CDR3 DNA reads TGTGCCAGCAGTTCCGGGGCTTTCACCTATAATTCACCCCTCCACTTT. It codes for CASSSGAFTYNSPLHF.

This clonotype was picked up a small number of times. V and J are TRBV3-1 and TRBJ2-2; 15 bases map to TRBD2. The CDR3 extends over 18 amino acids. The V segment lost 4 bases and the J segment 2 bases; nucleotides outside the gene matches: 5. CDR1 and CDR2 (germline): LGHDT, YNNKEL (reference sequence). The chain's CDR3 is CASSLRTSGGANTGELFF. The CDR3 DNA reads as TGTGCCAGCAGCCTACGGACTAGCGGGGGGGCAAACACCGGGGAGCTGTTTTTT.